These 30 T cell receptor beta chains share one sample of origin, sequenced in a study of cytomegalovirus exposure and HLA in healthy donors. The PCR ran on 60 Vbeta and 13 Jbeta primers. Clones were read by immunoSEQ multiplex PCR, and TCRdb kept only the in-frame ones, dropping some. The sample has approximately 91,000 clones; about 70% are singletons. Source material: PBMCs. The receptors here all came from a female donor in good health and CMV-seronegative.

This chain uses TRBV19 with TRBJ2-7, with unresolved D. V lost 5 bases, J lost 0 bases, and 11 bases lay in between. This CDR3 comprises 14 residues. Germline CDR1 reads LNHDA; CDR2 reads SQIVND (reference sequence). CDR3 region: CASSSEWASYEQYF. For the CDR3, the DNA is TGTGCCAGTAGTTCCGAGTGGGCCTCCTACGAGCAGTACTTC.

The J gene is TRBJ2-7, the V gene TRBV4-1; TRBD2 might be the D (6 bases). V dropped 4 bases and J dropped 2 bases, with 12 bases sitting between them. The CDR3 runs 14 residues. Germline values: CDR1 MGHRA, CDR2 YSYEKL. Here the CDR3 reads CASSPSPSAYEQYF. CDR3 nucleotides: TGCGCCAGCAGCCCTTCTCCTAGCGCCTACGAGCAGTACTTC.

This clone was counted a single time. The chain has TRBV5-1 and TRBJ1-1; 10 positions agree with TRBD1. V was pared by 0 bases and J by 3 bases, with 5 bases of the junction left unmatched. Germline loops: CDR1 SGHRS, CDR2 YFSETQ. The CDR3 totals 16 residues. This CDR3 is CASSLGQGAVDTEAFF. CDR3 DNA sequence: TGCGCCAGCAGCTTGGGACAGGGGGCGGTGGACACTGAAGCTTTCTTT.

This clone came up once. The chain is built from TRBV14 and TRBJ2-7; D may be TRBD2 (6 bases). V was pared by 4 bases and J by 5 bases, with 12 bases between. The germline gives CDR1 SGHDN, CDR2 FVKESK. CDR3 length equals 13 residues. The CDR3 sequence is CASSLLGGNEQYF. CDR3 DNA: TGTGCCAGCAGCCTCCTTGGGGGGAACGAGCAGTACTTC.

This clone was seen only a few times. One junction end does not reproduce the germline sequence, and a read error may be involved. The chain couples TRBV4-1 to TRBJ2-1; maybe TRBD2 (7 bases). This CDR3 is 17 amino acids long. The germline gives CDR1 MGHRA, CDR2 YSYEKL. The CDR3 is CVSSQGVRGGTYNEQFF. CDR3 DNA sequence: TGCGTCAGCAGCCAGGGAGTGAGGGGGGGAACCTACAATGAGCAGTTCTTC.

This clone was seen a single time. The chain has TRBV15 and TRBJ1-4; weak D call: TRBD1 (5 bases). Germline V gene lookup returns CDR1 LNHNV and CDR2 YYDKDF (reference sequence). The V end was cut by 2 bases, the J end by 7 bases, with 8 bases between. The CDR3 totals 13 residues. CDR3 region: CATSRKGSEKLFF. CDR3 DNA: TGTGCCACCAGCAGAAAGGGGTCTGAAAAACTGTTTTTT.

This sequence joins TRBV4-2 and TRBJ2-7, with TRBD2 matching 11 bases. Germline CDR1 and CDR2: LGHNA and YNFKEQ. The CDR3 sequence is 19 residues long. J lost 2 bases, V lost 0 bases, and 12 bases had no gene match. Here the CDR3 reads CASSQDLYTTSGRAYEQYF. CDR3 sequence (DNA): TGTGCCAGCAGCCAAGATTTGTACACTACTAGCGGGAGAGCCTACGAGCAGTACTTC.

The chain combines TRBV29-1 with TRBJ2-3; 13 bases are shared with TRBD2. Germline V CDR1 and CDR2: SQVTM, ANQGSEA. J lost 2 bases, V lost 5 bases, and 7 bases had no gene match. The CDR3 is 16 residues long. DNA for the CDR3: TGCAGCGTTTCTCCGGGACTAGCGGGATACACAGATACGCAGTATTTT. Residues: CSVSPGLAGYTDTQYF.

V usage is TRBV9 and J usage is TRBJ1-2; tentatively, D is TRBD1 (6 bases). Per germline, CDR1 SGDLS and CDR2 YYNGEE. Trimming took 7 bases from V and 3 from J, leaving 16 bases between them. The CDR3 is 14 amino acids. This CDR3 reads CASRGGREYYGYTF. The CDR3 nucleotides are TGTGCCAGCCGGGGGGGGCGCGAATACTATGGCTACACCTTC.

V and J are TRBV11-3 and TRBJ2-7; 12 bases map to TRBD2. CDR1 and CDR2 (germline): SGHNT, YENEEA. With V trimmed by 5 bases and J by 4 bases, 6 bases remained unmatched. This CDR3 has 15 amino acids. In DNA form, the CDR3 reads TGTGCCAGCAGCCTTGGACTAGCGGGGCCTTACGAGCAGTACTTC. Encoded protein: CASSLGLAGPYEQYF.

CDR3 DNA: TGTGCCAGCAGCGCCGGACAGCACACAGATACGCAGTATTTT. Translation: CASSAGQHTDTQYF. V is TRBV9 and J is TRBJ2-3, with D perhaps matching TRBD1 (6 bases). This CDR3 has 14 amino acids. Germline V CDR1 and CDR2: SGDLS, YYNGEE. Trimming pared 3 bases from V and 2 bases from J, leaving 10 bases between. Based on the CDR3 plus reference TRBV9 and TRBJ2-3, the full variable domain is DSGVTQTPKHLITATGQRVTLRCSPRSGDLSVYWYQQSLDQGLQFLIQYYNGEERAKGNILERFSAQQFPDLHSELNLSSLELGDSALYFCASSAGQHTDTQYFGPGTRLTVL.

The genes are TRBV4-3 and TRBJ2-3; 13 nucleotides line up with TRBD2. The V and J ends lost 1 base and 3 bases, in that order; junction bases with no gene match: 1. CDR3 length equals 16 residues. Germline V gives CDR1 LGHNA, CDR2 YSLEER. The CDR3 protein is CASSQGTSGGTDTQYF. As DNA, the CDR3 is TGCGCCAGCAGCCAAGGGACTAGCGGGGGAACAGATACGCAGTATTTT.

This clone was found once. The chain combines TRBV19 with TRBJ2-6, with D possibly matching TRBD1 (6 bases). There are 14 residues in the CDR3. CDR1 is LNHDA and CDR2 is SQIVND in the germline V gene (reference sequence). Trimming removed 6 bases from V and 3 bases from J, with 9 bases in between. The CDR3 spells CASRVRGGANVLTF. In DNA form, the CDR3 reads TGTGCCAGTAGGGTCAGGGGTGGGGCCAACGTCCTGACTTTC.

The rearrangement links TRBV11-2 to TRBJ1-2; 9 bases are shared with TRBD1. V shed 4 bases, J shed 8 bases, and the junction held 8 bases outside the gene matches. In germline, CDR1 is SGHAT, CDR2 FQNNGV. The CDR3 runs to 14 residues. In DNA, the CDR3 is TGTGCCAGCAGCTCGCCGGGACAGGGTAGGGGCTACACCTTC. It yields the protein CASSSPGQGRGYTF.

The chain links TRBV30 to TRBJ1-5; 8 bases map to TRBD1. The CDR3 is made up of 13 amino acids. CDR1 and CDR2 (germline): GTSNPN, SVGIG (reference sequence). V dropped 7 bases and J dropped 5; count of bases not matched to a gene: 7. CDR3 in amino acids: CASGTGDHQPQHF. CDR3 coding DNA: TGTGCCTCAGGGACAGGCGATCATCAGCCCCAGCATTTT.

By share, this clone ranks as medium-sized (0.01 to 0.1%). The chain is built from TRBV6-4 and TRBJ2-1, with D perhaps matching TRBD1 (6 bases). The CDR3 contains 16 residues. Trimming removed 0 bases from V and 7 bases from J, with 16 bases in between. Per the germline V gene, CDR1 is MRHNA and CDR2 is SNTAGT. The chain's CDR3 is CASSDSGRGEWNEQFF. DNA of the CDR3: TGTGCCAGCAGTGACTCTGGCAGGGGCGAGTGGAATGAGCAGTTCTTC.

The rearrangement uses TRBV2 and TRBJ2-5; D might be TRBD2 (5 bases). Germline V gives CDR1 SNHLY, CDR2 FYNNEI. CDR3 length: 15 residues. V dropped 5 bases and J dropped 3 bases, with 16 bases sitting between them. The CDR3 DNA sequence: TGTGCCAGCAGTCAAGGAGGTGTAGTTGAAGAGACCCAGTACTTC. Protein product: CASSQGGVVEETQYF.

This chain joins TRBV7-3 and TRBJ1-1, with TRBD1 identical over 9 bases. The CDR3 spans 13 residues. The germline gives CDR1 SGHTA, CDR2 FQGTGA. The V and J ends lost 4 bases and 3 bases, in that order; junction bases with no gene match: 0. CDR3 region: CASSWDRDTEAFF. CDR3 nucleotides: TGTGCCAGCAGCTGGGACAGGGACACTGAAGCTTTCTTT.

The chain couples TRBV6-5 to TRBJ1-4; 9 bases map to TRBD1. Trimming at V came to 4 bases and at J to 12 bases, leaving 12 bases not matched to a gene. Germline assignment: CDR1 MNHEY and CDR2 SVGAGI. The CDR3 sequence is 15 residues long. CDR3: CASSWGQGLYKELFF. The CDR3 DNA reads as TGTGCCAGCAGTTGGGGACAGGGCCTCTACAAGGAACTGTTTTTT.

J is TRBJ2-2 and V is TRBV15; TRBD1 agrees at 8 bases. V trimming: 0 bases; J trimming: 5 bases; junction bases outside the gene matches: 8. This CDR3 is built from 17 residues. Germline V gives CDR1 LNHNV, CDR2 YYDKDF (reference sequence). CDR3 sequence: CATSRDRTGGSTGELFF. Written as DNA, the CDR3 is TGTGCCACCAGCAGAGATCGAACAGGGGGAAGTACCGGGGAGCTGTTTTTT.

The chain uses TRBV13 and TRBJ2-2; D is possibly TRBD2 (5 bases). Germline V CDR1 and CDR2: PRHDT, FYEKMQ (reference sequence). V gave up 0 bases and J gave up 4 bases, with 12 bases separating them. The CDR3 sequence is 16 residues long. The chain's CDR3 is CASSLGGARGTGELFF. In DNA form, the CDR3 reads TGTGCCAGCAGCTTAGGGGGCGCCCGGGGCACCGGGGAGCTGTTTTTT.

The V call is TRBV25-1, the J call TRBJ1-2; no clear D. This CDR3 comprises 14 residues. Germline assignment: CDR1 MGHDK and CDR2 SYGVNS. Between the trimmed V and J ends, which lost 3 bases and 2 bases, there was a span of 10 bases. The CDR3 region is CASSEEETNYGYTF. The CDR3 DNA is TGTGCCAGCAGTGAGGAGGAGACCAACTATGGCTACACCTTC.

This clone was picked up a small number of times. A far larger clone is one nucleotide away, so this likely arose from a read error. Other nucleotide sequences from this sample produce the same CDR3. The chain couples TRBV4-2 to TRBJ2-5; a weak D match, TRBD1 (6 bases). Trimming removed 0 bases from V and 2 bases from J, with 10 bases in between. This CDR3 spans 15 amino acids. Germline V gene lookup returns CDR1 LGHNA and CDR2 YNFKEQ. DNA of the CDR3: TGTGCCAGCAGCCAAGATAGAGGGGGACAAGAGACCCAGTACTTC. Translation gives CASSQDRGGQETQYF.

Only a few counts were recorded for this clone. The V and J genes are TRBV29-1 and TRBJ2-7; the D is unclear. The germline V gene encodes CDR1 SQVTM and CDR2 ANQGSEA. The CDR3 sequence is 11 residues long. The V end was cut by 0 bases, the J end by 7 bases, with 7 bases between. DNA for the CDR3: TGCAGCGTTGAAGAAAAGAGGGAGCAGTACTTC. Its translation is CSVEEKREQYF.

The J gene is TRBJ1-2, the V gene TRBV27, with a tentative D call TRBD1 (5 bases). The length of the CDR3 is 16 residues. CDR1 is MNHEY and CDR2 is SMNVEV in the germline V gene (reference sequence). Trimming stripped 6 bases from V and 0 bases from J, with 17 bases between. The CDR3 bases are TGTGCCAGCAGCTTTATCGGGGGGGATACTAACTATGGCTACACCTTC. The encoded protein is CASSFIGGDTNYGYTF.

The chain carries TRBV9 and TRBJ2-2; TRBD1 agrees at 8 bases. Germline V CDR1 and CDR2: SGDLS, YYNGEE. This CDR3 region has 15 residues. J was trimmed by 5 bases and V by 1 base; bases with no gene match: 4. The CDR3, as DNA: TGTGCCAGCAGCGTAAGAACAGGGGGGACCGGGGAGCTGTTTTTT. Translated, it gives CASSVRTGGTGELFF.

The chain couples TRBV7-8 to TRBJ2-1; D possibly corresponds to TRBD2 (6 bases). This CDR3 comprises 16 residues. Deletions cut 1 base from V and 7 bases from J, with 17 bases between. Germline V CDR1 and CDR2: SGHVS, FQNEAQ. For the CDR3, the DNA is TGTGCCAGCAGCTTAGAAGGTGGACTGGGAGGAAATGAGCAGTTCTTC. This gives the protein CASSLEGGLGGNEQFF.

This chain joins TRBV5-4 and TRBJ2-1, with 14 bases aligning to TRBD2. V shed 1 base and J 3 bases; nucleotides not matched to a gene: 6. CDR3 size: 18 residues. Germline values: CDR1 SGHNT, CDR2 YYREEE (reference sequence). CDR3 residues: CASSLYGTSGGVYNEQFF. The CDR3 bases are TGTGCCAGCAGCTTGTACGGGACTAGCGGGGGTGTCTACAATGAGCAGTTCTTC.

The chain uses TRBV2 and TRBJ2-7, with 9 bases matching TRBD2. Germline V gene sequence: CDR1 SNHLY, CDR2 FYNNEI. This CDR3 is 15 amino acids long. V trimming: 2 bases; J trimming: 0 bases; junction bases outside the gene matches: 2. CDR3 in amino acids: CASSESSGNSYEQYF. CDR3 coding DNA: TGTGCCAGCAGTGAATCTAGCGGGAACTCCTACGAGCAGTACTTC.

J is TRBJ2-5 and V is TRBV30, with TRBD2 matching 7 bases. V lost 0 bases and J lost 5; bases outside the gene matches: 15. Germline CDR1 reads GTSNPN; CDR2 reads SVGIG (reference sequence). The CDR3 covers 17 residues. The CDR3 DNA reads as TGTGCCTGGAGTGTACAGTTATCTAGCGGCGGGGCGGAGACCCAGTACTTC. Amino acids: CAWSVQLSSGGAETQYF.